The clone carrying this T cell receptor beta chain was detected only a few times. These data originate in a study of T-cell reconstitution after alpha-beta-depleted transplantation in children. The CDR3 is 14 amino acids. With V trimmed by 1 base and J by 2 bases, 1 base remained unmatched. Germline V gene lookup returns CDR1 MGHDK and CDR2 SYGVNS. During its preparation, the TCRbeta library received unique molecular identifiers. TCRdb reprocessed the PCR reads with MiXCR, giving one entry per CDR3 protein. The sample lists a few hundred thousand distinct CDR3 sequences, approximately 11% seen once, with 4.5% to 6.5% in the top ten.

The sample consisted of PBMCs from the stem cell graft donor, taken from the stem cell graft. The source is a human donor who donated a stem cell graft to a child with acute myeloid leukemia. The J gene is TRBJ2-5, the V gene TRBV25-1; 7 bases fit TRBD1. The CDR3 DNA follows: TGTGCCAGCAGTGAATCGGGACAGCAAGAGACCCAGTACTTC. It translates to CASSESGQQETQYF.